Listed below are T cell receptor beta chains from one sample, sequenced in a study of cytomegalovirus exposure and HLA in healthy donors. Clones were sequenced by immunoSEQ multiplex PCR, and TCRdb holds only the in-frame ones, with some missing. The sample has fewer than 400,000 clones, roughly 88% seen once. The sample taken for sequencing was PBMCs. The receptors stem from a young man in good health and CMV-seronegative. The conserved cysteine and the conserved F or W are not part of the CDR3 here. Clone size is shown for a subset of rows, as once, few, many or a class of expanded clone.

J gene	V gene	clone size	CDR3 protein
TRBJ1-2	TRBV5-4	NA	ASSPDRLVYGYT
TRBJ2-7	TRBV29-1	NA	SAGHTSAEQY
TRBJ2-3	TRBV5-1	NA	ASSLTSGGSTDTQY
TRBJ1-5	TRBV5-1	once	ASSWSGGRDQPQH
TRBJ2-7	TRBV6-6	NA	ASNPLERGAKQY
TRBJ1-5	TRBV9	NA	ASSVGQGGSNQPQH
TRBJ2-5	TRBV4-3	NA	ASSQDTLGTQY
TRBJ2-3	TRBV11-2	NA	ASSLLQAFTDTQY
TRBJ2-1	TRBV2	NA	ASTDGEFSYNEQF
TRBJ1-1	TRBV6-6	NA	ASSYQGALTEAF
TRBJ2-7	TRBV29-1	NA	SVDAGTGREQY
TRBJ1-1	TRBV27	NA	ASSLSRPNTEAF
TRBJ1-5	TRBV4-3	NA	ASSQDRTGGHQPQH
TRBJ2-3	TRBV11-2	NA	ASSLGGGATSTDTQY
TRBJ1-1	TRBV27	few	ASSLRERNTEAF
TRBJ2-2	TRBV2	NA	ASKEKYTGELF
TRBJ2-2	TRBV27	NA	ASRDFGTSGGLFGELF
TRBJ1-1	TRBV13	NA	ASSLGVAEAF
TRBJ2-5	TRBV5-1	NA	ASSLGQSQETQY
TRBJ2-7	TRBV19	NA	ASSRQGEKFYEQY
TRBJ1-5	TRBV5-6	NA	ASSLQGVISQPQH
TRBJ1-2	TRBV6-1	NA	ASKGGWANYGYT
TRBJ2-2	TRBV5-1	NA	ASRRIGQNTGELF
TRBJ2-1	TRBV2	NA	ASSEPVIAGGMEQF
TRBJ1-2	TRBV6-1	NA	ASSPTGGYGYT
TRBJ2-3	TRBV6-5	once	ASSQGLADTQY
TRBJ1-4	TRBV6-1	NA	ASTRVFNEKLF
TRBJ2-3	TRBV5-6	NA	ASSQGQKTDTQY
TRBJ2-3	TRBV11-2	NA	ASSLNTGFTDTQY
TRBJ1-4	TRBV30	NA	AWSDGTGSVGEKLF
TRBJ1-2	TRBV6-5	NA	ASRPRAYRGGYT
TRBJ1-2	TRBV10-2	once	ASTPYRTGGYGYT
TRBJ2-7	TRBV7-9	few	ASSSGQGRTEQY
TRBJ2-7	TRBV19	NA	ASSLSRDSYEQY
TRBJ2-3	TRBV5-1	NA	ASSETSISSDTQY
TRBJ1-1	TRBV5-8	NA	ASSLLGPGTEAF
TRBJ1-4	TRBV11-2	NA	ASSPRAGQESEKLF
TRBJ1-6	TRBV2	NA	ASIAQSSSYNSPLH
TRBJ2-2	TRBV4-1	NA	ASSQDRWRDRGELF
TRBJ2-6	TRBV5-1	NA	ASSLGTGVSGANVLT
TRBJ2-7	TRBV25-1	NA	ASSEGTSGGPAYEQY
TRBJ2-1	TRBV6-1	NA	ASSAGEGEQF
TRBJ1-1	TRBV5-4	NA	ASSTRDRGPTEAF
TRBJ1-1	TRBV6-1	NA	ASRPPQVGDTEAF
TRBJ2-5	TRBV18	NA	ASSPPGTEFWETQY
TRBJ1-1	TRBV30	NA	AWSADNLNTEAF
TRBJ1-6	TRBV10-1	NA	ASSEREFSPLH
TRBJ2-5	TRBV7-6	NA	ASSFGTEETQY
TRBJ2-7	TRBV6-1	NA	ASTRQVEQY
TRBJ1-1	TRBV10-3	few	AISFTGANTEAF
TRBJ2-2	TRBV7-8	NA	ASSKTAGGTNTGELF
TRBJ1-2	TRBV2	NA	ASSEAGGPVFGYT
TRBJ1-1	TRBV10-3	NA	AIHAGRTRNTEAF
TRBJ1-5	TRBV5-5	NA	ASSWGIVGGPQPQH
TRBJ1-1	TRBV5-4	NA	ASSRGQGGNTEAF
TRBJ2-5	TRBV7-2	NA	ASSLRGTIGNPEETQY